This T cell receptor beta chain was recovered during a study of cytomegalovirus exposure and HLA in healthy donors. Study conclusions and caveats: The tendency of first-cohort TCR clusters to co-occur in the approximately 120 validation repertoires was identified by a subsequent analysis. It was confirmed in vitro that a few of the CMV-associated chains were specific for CMV antigens.

Profiling relied on immunoSEQ multiplex PCR, and the TCRdb table lists in-frame clones only, not all of them. The sample shows hundreds of thousands of clones, approximately 88% of them seen only once. Of note for this clone: What it recognizes is unknown.

From the roughly 120-subject validation cohort, which was separate from the roughly 680-subject first cohort, the donors were drawn. Trimming cost V 7 bases and J 4 bases, with 15 bases left between them. There are 14 residues in the CDR3. Germline CDR1 SGHTA, CDR2 FQGNSA. The rearrangement links TRBV7-2 to TRBJ2-3; unclear D gene. Sequencing input: PBMCs. The clonotype was recovered from a woman under 30 in good health and CMV-seronegative. CDR3 protein: CASTLMTRPDTQYF. The CDR3 DNA reads as TGTGCCAGCACCCTCATGACTCGCCCAGATACGCAGTATTTT.